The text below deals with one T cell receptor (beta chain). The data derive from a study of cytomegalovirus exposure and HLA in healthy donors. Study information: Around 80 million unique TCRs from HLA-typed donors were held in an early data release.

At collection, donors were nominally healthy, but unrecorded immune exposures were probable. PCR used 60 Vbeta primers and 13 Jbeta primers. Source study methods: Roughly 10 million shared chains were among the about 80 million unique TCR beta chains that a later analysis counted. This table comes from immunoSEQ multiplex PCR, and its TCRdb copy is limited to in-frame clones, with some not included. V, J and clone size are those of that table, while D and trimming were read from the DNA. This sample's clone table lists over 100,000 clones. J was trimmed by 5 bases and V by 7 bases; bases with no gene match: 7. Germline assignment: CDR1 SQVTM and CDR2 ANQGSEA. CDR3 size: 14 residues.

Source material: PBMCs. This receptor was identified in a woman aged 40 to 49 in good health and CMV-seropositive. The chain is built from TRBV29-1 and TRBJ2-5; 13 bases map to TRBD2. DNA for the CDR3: TGCAGCGCCCATACTAGCGGGAGGGGGGAGACCCAGTACTTC. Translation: CSAHTSGRGETQYF.